This entry concerns a single T cell receptor beta chain. Its antigen remains unidentified. It has no much larger one-base neighbor in the sample; base qualities were not kept. This sample was taken from a study of control samples from healthy donors and cancer patients (TCRdb year 2020). CDR1 and CDR2 are read off the germline V gene as SGHTA and FQGNSA. The junction shows trimming of 0 bases on V and 1 base on J, and the gene matches do not reach 1 base of it. From its cysteine to its phenylalanine, the CDR3 spans 16 amino acids. Only CDR3 DNA remains: 48 bases, in frame from the first base. Libraries were prepared through the immunoSEQ multiplex PCR assay. TCRdb obtained this table from immuneACCESS and retained in-frame rearrangements with V and J assigned. These tables miss some clones; where compared with another copy, unresolved V genes account for less than half of the shortfall, and the remainder is unexplained. This sample comprises 180,000 or so clones, 85% to 95% of them detected only once. The ten top clones hold roughly 4.3% of the sample.

The TCR sequence derives from a woman aged 55-69 years in good health. The chain joins TRBV7-2 to TRBJ2-2; TRBD1 aligns with 8 central bases. The sample consisted of blood. The DNA sequence follows: TGTGCCAGCAGCTTAGCAGGACAGGGGAACACCGGGGAGCTGTTTTTT. This encodes CASSLAGQGNTGELFF.